This TCR beta chain was obtained from a study of Ad26.COV2.S vaccination and SARS-CoV-2 variants. Across the study: Intramuscular Ad26.COV2.S at 5x10^10 or 1x10^11 viral particles. General study results and limits: Spike-specific TCR breadth was greater in vaccine than placebo recipients. The TCR-based breadth and depth measures might underestimate overall T cell responses.

In germline, CDR1 is MNHNS, CDR2 SASEGT. The CDR3 is 13 amino acids. The V end was cut by 2 bases, the J end by 16 bases, with 18 bases between. Concerning this clone: As yet, its antigen is unknown.

Treatment noted: some 20 received Ad26.COV2.S at low or high dose, single or two shots; roughly five received placebo; per-sample allocation not given. The samples date from day 63 after the first vaccine or placebo injection. The administered vaccine (an Ad26 vector) expressed Wuhan-strain SARS-CoV-2 spike. The table came from immunoSEQ multiplex PCR; TCRdb's copy has only in-frame clones and leaves some out. The sample has 350,000 to 500,000 clones; more than 80% are singletons. Specimen: peripheral blood, collected in a trial of Ad26.COV2.S vaccine versus placebo. The chain employs TRBV6-1 and TRBJ1-5; D is unclear. This sequence was found in a person aged 18 to 65 who received the Ad26.COV2.S COVID-19 vaccine or a placebo. CDR3 sequence (DNA): TGTGCCAGCAGTGAAAATGGGGTACAAACTCCCCATTTT. Translation gives CASSENGVQTPHF.